The entry below gives a single T cell receptor beta chain sequence along with its context. The sample's treatment: about 20 received Ad26.COV2.S at low or high dose, single or two shots; roughly five received placebo; per-sample allocation not given. After the first vaccine or placebo injection, samples were drawn on day 63. The data derive from a study of Ad26.COV2.S vaccination and SARS-CoV-2 variants. Study summary: It was the COV1001 Ad26.COV2.S trial arm that included the donor.

The table came from immunoSEQ multiplex PCR; TCRdb's copy has only in-frame clones and leaves some out. This table holds just over 350,000 clones, about 85% found once. This TCR derives from a person between 18 and 59 years old who received the Ad26.COV2.S COVID-19 vaccine or a placebo. Material: peripheral blood, obtained in a trial of Ad26.COV2.S vaccine versus placebo.

The CDR3 sequence is CASRKDGAEGYGYTF. The CDR3 coding sequence is TGTGCCAGCAGAAAAGATGGAGCCGAGGGGTATGGCTACACCTTC. The chain joins TRBV27 to TRBJ1-2; TRBD1 might be the D (5 bases). V lost 6 bases and J 5 bases, leaving 19 bases between the germline ends. The CDR3 consists of 15 residues. Germline CDR1 reads MNHEY; CDR2 reads SMNVEV (reference sequence).